The rows below give T cell receptor beta chains drawn from one sample of a study of breast tumors, draining lymph nodes, adjacent tissues. TCRdb called the multiplex PCR reads again in MiXCR, with one record for every CDR3 protein. The sample comprises over 150,000 distinct CDR3 sequences, about 32% of which are singletons, and approximately 4.3% rests with the top ten. Sequencing used axillary lymph node tissue. The receptor set was obtained from a female donor with breast cancer. Some clones in this sample may be carry-over from other donors' samples. CDR3s include the opening cysteine and the closing phenylalanine or tryptophan. Fields, in order: CDR3 length, D gene, clone size, V gene, J gene, CDR3 DNA, CDR3 protein. A D gene is named only where the DNA matches it firmly. Size is stated for part of the rows, as once, few or many counts, or as a class when the clone is expanded.

13	TRBD2	many	TRBV2	TRBJ2-7	TGTGCCAGCCTCGGGACTAGCGGGTACGAGCAGTACTTC	CASLGTSGYEQYF
14	TRBD1	.	TRBV29-1	TRBJ2-2	TGCAGCGTTGAATCAGGGGGTGGGACCGGGGAGCTGTTTTTT	CSVESGGGTGELFF
16	.	many	TRBV6-5	TRBJ1-6	TGTGCCAGCAGTTCCCGACCCGGACTGAATAATTCACCCCTCCACTTT	CASSSRPGLNNSPLHF
13	.	.	TRBV29-1	TRBJ2-5	TGCAGCGCCGGGGTACGAGCCCAAGAGACCCAGTACTTC	CSAGVRAQETQYF
14	.	.	TRBV4-3	TRBJ1-4	TGCGCCAGCAGTCGCCCGACAGTTATGGAAAAACTGTTTTTT	CASSRPTVMEKLFF
14	.	many	TRBV11-2	TRBJ2-1	TGTGCCAGCAGCTTAGTAGGTTCGAACAATGAGCAGTTCTTC	CASSLVGSNNEQFF
15	.	many	TRBV19	TRBJ2-1	TGTGCCAGTAGCCCCGACAGAAGCAGCAGGGGTGAGCAGTTCTTC	CASSPDRSSRGEQFF
13	.	many	TRBV10-2	TRBJ2-5	TGCGCCAGCGGGGGGACAAATCAAGAGACCCAGTACTTC	CASGGTNQETQYF
15	TRBD1	.	TRBV18	TRBJ1-5	TGTGCCAGCTCACGGGGACAGGGGGTGGGTCAGCCCCAGCATTTT	CASSRGQGVGQPQHF
13	TRBD2	many	TRBV7-9	TRBJ2-1	TGTGCCAGCAGCTTAGGCACTAGCGATGAGCAGTTCTTC	CASSLGTSDEQFF
15	.	.	TRBV2	TRBJ2-6	TGTGCCAGCAGTGATGACAGCTCTGGGGCCAACGTCCTGACTTTC	CASSDDSSGANVLTF
12	TRBD1	.	TRBV7-9	TRBJ1-5	TGTGCCAGCAGCCCCCGGGACAGCCCCCAGCATTTT	CASSPRDSPQHF
16	TRBD1	many	TRBV20-1	TRBJ2-6	TGCAGCGCTGGGGGACAGGCATATTCTGGGGCCAACGTCCTGACTTTC	CSAGGQAYSGANVLTF
16	.	few	TRBV27	TRBJ2-6	TGTGCCAGCAGTAGTGCGCGGGCATCTGGGGCCAACGTCCTGACTTTC	CASSSARASGANVLTF
14	TRBD2	many	TRBV30	TRBJ2-7	TGTGCCTGGAGTGGAGGTAGCGGGACCTACGAGCAGTACTTC	CAWSGGSGTYEQYF
15	TRBD1	.	TRBV2	TRBJ1-6	TGTGCCAGCAGTGCCCCAGGGGGCGCCGAATCACCCCTCCACTTT	CASSAPGGAESPLHF
14	.	.	TRBV19	TRBJ1-5	TGTGCCAGTAGTACCGGACAGCTCTCTCAGCCCCAGCATTTT	CASSTGQLSQPQHF
13	.	.	TRBV15	TRBJ1-2	TGTGCCACCAGCGCGGCCGCTAACTATGGCTACACCTTC	CATSAAANYGYTF
15	.	.	TRBV2	TRBJ1-2	TGTGCCAGCGTTGAAGTTTGGGACGGCGACTATGGCTACACCTTC	CASVEVWDGDYGYTF
14	.	many	TRBV30	TRBJ2-1	TGTGCCTGGAGCCCGGGACCGACTTACAATGAGCAGTTCTTC	CAWSPGPTYNEQFF
14	.	many	TRBV30	TRBJ1-2	TGTGCCTGGAGTGGGGTAGAGACAGTCTATGGCTACACCTTC	CAWSGVETVYGYTF
13	.	.	TRBV5-1	TRBJ2-6	TGCGCCAGCAGCGTGCACGTCGCCAACGTCCTGACTTTC	CASSVHVANVLTF
13	.	many	TRBV7-2	TRBJ2-4	TGTGCCAGCAGCACCAACCCGGGGGACATTCAGTACTTC	CASSTNPGDIQYF
14	TRBD1	many	TRBV7-3	TRBJ2-1	TGTGCCAGCAGCCGAGACAGGGGCGACAATGAGCAGTTCTTC	CASSRDRGDNEQFF
15	TRBD1	many	TRBV10-2	TRBJ1-4	TGCGCCAGCTCGAGGGGGCAGAGGGCTAATGAAAAACTGTTTTTT	CASSRGQRANEKLFF
16	TRBD2	many	TRBV20-1	TRBJ2-3	TGCAGTGCTAGAGGGGGACTAGCGGGCCGGGGAGATACGCAGTATTTT	CSARGGLAGRGDTQYF
15	TRBD1	.	TRBV6-1	TRBJ2-2	TGTGCCAGCAGTTTCCCGACAGGGGATGTCGGGGAGCTGTTTTTT	CASSFPTGDVGELFF
13	.	once	TRBV2	TRBJ2-5	TGTGCCAGCGGGGTGAGGGGAGCGCAGACCCAGTACTTC	CASGVRGAQTQYF
14	.	many	TRBV5-8	TRBJ2-1	TGTGCCAGCAGACAAAGGGGGTCCTACAATGAGCAGTTCTTC	CASRQRGSYNEQFF
18	TRBD2	.	TRBV24-1	TRBJ2-1	TGTGTCACCAGTGAACGGACTAGCGGGAGGGTGTTCTACAATGAGCAGTTCTTC	CVTSERTSGRVFYNEQFF
15	TRBD1	many	TRBV20-1	TRBJ1-3	TGCAGTGCTCAGGGGGACAGGCTCTCTGGAAACACCATATATTTT	CSAQGDRLSGNTIYF
15	TRBD1	.	TRBV7-2	TRBJ1-5	TGTGCCAGCAGTTTGGCGGATGGGGACAGCTACTACGAGCATTTT	CASSLADGDSYYEHF
14	TRBD1	.	TRBV9	TRBJ1-4	TGTGCTAGCAGCGTAGGGGACAGTAGAGAAAAACTGTTTTTT	CASSVGDSREKLFF
15	TRBD1	few	TRBV6-5	TRBJ2-1	TGTGCCAGCAGGCAACAGGGGACCCGCCGGAATGAGCAGTTCTTC	CASRQQGTRRNEQFF
15	.	many	TRBV12-3/TRBV12-4	TRBJ2-6	TGTGCCAGCAGTTCTCAGGGGCGCGGGGCCAACGTCCTGACTTTC	CASSSQGRGANVLTF
14	.	.	TRBV6-5	TRBJ2-3	TGTGCCAGCAGTGTCGGGACTCGCACAGATACGCAGTATTTT	CASSVGTRTDTQYF
16	TRBD1	.	TRBV6-5	TRBJ2-5	TGTGCCAGCAGTTACGGGACCGGGACAGGACAAGAGACCCAGTACTTC	CASSYGTGTGQETQYF
22	TRBD2	many	TRBV7-9	TRBJ2-1	TGTGCCAGCAGCTTAGGACCTAGATTTATAGGGACTAGCGGGAGTTATAACCCTGAGCAGTTCTTC	CASSLGPRFIGTSGSYNPEQFF
16	TRBD2	many	TRBV6-4	TRBJ2-3	TGTGCCAGCAGGGTGACTAGCGGGGGGGCAACAGATACGCAGTATTTT	CASRVTSGGATDTQYF
14	TRBD1	many	TRBV7-9	TRBJ2-3	TGTGCCAGCAGCCCTACAGGGGGCTCAGATACGCAGTATTTT	CASSPTGGSDTQYF
13	.	many	TRBV30	TRBJ2-1	TGTGCCTGGAGTGTAGTGGGAGTAAATGAGCAGTTCTTC	CAWSVVGVNEQFF
13	.	many	TRBV2	TRBJ1-5	TGTGCCAGCACCGGGGACCTCAATCAGCCCCAGCATTTT	CASTGDLNQPQHF
15	.	.	TRBV11-2	TRBJ1-6	TGTGCCAGCAGCTTAGATCCCGGTACTAATTCACCCCTCCACTTT	CASSLDPGTNSPLHF
15	TRBD2	many	TRBV3-1	TRBJ2-7	TGTGCCAGCAGCTCGACTAGCGGGGGAACCTACGAGCAGTACTTC	CASSSTSGGTYEQYF
15	.	many	TRBV5-1	TRBJ1-2	TGCGCCAGCAGCCCCGCAGGGACGTCTAACTATGGCTACACCTTC	CASSPAGTSNYGYTF
12	.	.	TRBV29-1	TRBJ2-3	TGCAGCGTTGAAGGGGCGGGAGATACGCAGTATTTT	CSVEGAGDTQYF
15	.	many	TRBV5-5	TRBJ1-2	TGTGCCAGCAGCTTGGTACTAGGCCAGAACTATGGCTACACCTTC	CASSLVLGQNYGYTF
16	.	many	TRBV20-1	TRBJ2-2	TGCAGTGCTAGGGCCCCCGGGACTGGGGGCACCGGGGAGCTGTTTTTT	CSARAPGTGGTGELFF
14	.	many	TRBV4-1	TRBJ2-7	TGCGCCAGCAGCCCCTTGGGTGGGCCCTCCGAGCAGTACTTC	CASSPLGGPSEQYF
14	.	many	TRBV6-2/TRBV6-3	TRBJ2-7	TGTGCCAGCAGCAAGGACAAACCGCAGTACGAGCAGTACTTC	CASSKDKPQYEQYF
12	.	many	TRBV20-1	TRBJ2-7	TGCAGTGCCCCACTCGGCGGTGAGGAGCAGTACTTC	CSAPLGGEEQYF
14	TRBD2	.	TRBV7-2	TRBJ2-3	TGTGCCAGCAGCCACCCGGGAGGATACAATGAGCAGTATTTT	CASSHPGGYNEQYF
14	.	many	TRBV9	TRBJ1-2	TGTGCCAGCAGCGTAGCTACGACGGGGCATGGCTACACCTTC	CASSVATTGHGYTF
16	TRBD2	many	TRBV11-2	TRBJ2-1	TGTGCCAGCAGCACCCGGACTAGCGGAAGCTACAATGAGCAGTTCTTC	CASSTRTSGSYNEQFF
17	TRBD1	many	TRBV7-6	TRBJ2-7	TGTGCCAGCAGCTCACCCGGGGCCGGGACAGACTCCTACGAGCAGTACTTC	CASSSPGAGTDSYEQYF
13	TRBD1	many	TRBV2	TRBJ1-2	TGTGCCAGCAGCGGGGACAGGGGCTATGGCTACACCTTC	CASSGDRGYGYTF
12	.	many	TRBV18	TRBJ1-5	TGTGCCAGCTCGGACGGTGATCAGCCCCAGCATTTT	CASSDGDQPQHF